Given below is one T cell receptor beta chain in context. This sample is part of a study of identical twins. MiXCR was run by TCRdb on the 5' RACE reads, yielding one entry per CDR3 protein. Of hundreds of thousands of distinct CDR3 sequences detected, over 8.5% appear once; the ten largest clones hold around 0.98%. The CDR3 length is 13 residues. V lost 2 bases to trimming and J lost 7 bases, with 12 bases between them. Germline V gene lookup returns CDR1 MNHEY and CDR2 SVGAGI. In addition, the sample was reused for a study of yellow fever vaccine responses in identical twins.

Sequenced sample: PBMCs. The receptor was isolated from a woman aged 18-35 years in good health. V is TRBV6-5 and J is TRBJ2-7; possibly TRBD1 or TRBD2 for D (5 bases each). The CDR3 sequence is CASSYGASGEQYF. The CDR3 nucleotides are TGTGCCAGCAGTTACGGGGCCTCGGGGGAGCAGTACTTC.